The 17 T cell receptor beta chains presented below share a single source sample, sequenced in a study of cytomegalovirus exposure and HLA in healthy donors. A multiplex PCR was run with 60 Vbeta primers and 13 Jbeta primers. Assay used: immunoSEQ multiplex PCR; TCRdb lists only in-frame clones, some missing. The table lists 100,000 to 150,000 clones, 60% to 80% of them singletons, with 3.3% in the top ten. The sequenced sample was PBMCs. The receptors shown here come from a woman between 45 and 65 years old in good health and CMV-seronegative.

The chain couples TRBV5-4 to TRBJ2-2, with TRBD2 matching 11 bases. Trimming at V came to 1 base and at J to 4 bases, leaving 6 bases not matched to a gene. CDR1 is SGHNT, CDR2 YYREEE, per germline (reference sequence). This CDR3 region has 17 residues. The CDR3 sequence: CASSLIAGGPGTGELFF. The CDR3 DNA reads as TGTGCCAGCAGCTTGATAGCGGGAGGGCCGGGCACCGGGGAGCTGTTTTTT.

CDR3 amino acids: CASSERTSGNNEQFF. The DNA of the CDR3 is TGTGCCAGCAGCGAAAGGACTAGCGGTAACAATGAGCAGTTCTTC. V and J are TRBV7-9 and TRBJ2-1; 10 nucleotides line up with TRBD2. The V gene end was trimmed by 5 bases and the J gene end by 5 bases; junction bases not matched to a gene: 6. Germline loops: CDR1 SEHNR, CDR2 FQNEAQ (reference sequence). This CDR3 spans 15 amino acids.

The V call is TRBV18, the J call TRBJ2-5, with 12 bases that match TRBD2. The CDR3 covers 15 residues. Germline V gene data show CDR1 as KGHSH and CDR2 as LQKENI. V gave up 1 base and J gave up 5 bases; unmatched junction bases: 2. The CDR3 DNA reads as TGTGCCAGCTCACCACTGGGACTAGCGGGTGAGACCCAGTACTTC. Translating gives CASSPLGLAGETQYF.

V is TRBV19 and J is TRBJ2-3; the match to TRBD1 covers 8 bases. This CDR3 region has 14 residues. The germline gives CDR1 LNHDA, CDR2 SQIVND (reference sequence). Trimming at V came to 4 bases and at J to 6 bases, leaving 6 bases not matched to a gene. The CDR3 loop reads CASSTGQGRDTQYF. CDR3 coding DNA: TGTGCCAGTAGTACAGGACAGGGACGGGATACGCAGTATTTT. The variable domain in full, completed from reference TRBV19 and TRBJ2-3, reads DGGITQSPKYLFRKEGQNVTLSCEQNLNHDAMYWYRQDPGQGLRLIYYSQIVNDFQKGDIAEGYSVSREKKESFPLTVTSAQKNPTAFYLCASSTGQGRDTQYFGPGTRLTVL.

The table lists this clone with a few counts. This CDR3 is also generated by other DNA sequences in the sample. This chain uses TRBV28 with TRBJ2-2; TRBD1 matches at 10 bases. The CDR3 has 15 residues. Germline-derived CDR1 and CDR2 are MDHEN and SYDVKM. Trimming removed 6 bases from V and 7 bases from J; junction bases left unmatched: 8. Here the CDR3 reads CASSPGTGEVGELFF. In DNA form, the CDR3 reads TGTGCCAGCAGCCCCGGGACAGGGGAAGTCGGGGAGCTGTTTTTT. Full variable domain (missing parts from reference TRBV28 and TRBJ2-2): DVKVTQSSRYLVKRTGEKVFLECVQDMDHENMFWYRQDPGLGLRLIYFSYDVKMKEKGDIPEGYSVSREKKERFSLILESASTNQTSMYLCASSPGTGEVGELFFGEGSRLTVL.

J is TRBJ2-2 and V is TRBV9, with D maybe TRBD2 (5 bases). The V gene lost 0 bases and the J gene lost 2 bases, with 8 bases spanning the gap. CDR1 is SGDLS, CDR2 YYNGEE, per germline. This CDR3 region has 15 residues. The CDR3 DNA reads TGTGCCAGCAGCGTAGCCAGCGGAAACACCGGGGAGCTGTTTTTT. This sequence encodes CASSVASGNTGELFF.

The chain joins TRBV19 to TRBJ2-1; possibly TRBD2 for D (6 bases). The CDR3 is 16 amino acids. Germline lookup yields CDR1 LNHDA and CDR2 SQIVND (reference sequence). V lost 9 bases to trimming and J lost 4 bases, with 22 bases between them. The CDR3 region is CASSERRAFTYNEQFF. CDR3 nucleotide sequence: TGTGCCAGCAGCGAGCGGAGGGCATTCACGTACAATGAGCAGTTCTTC.

This clone was recorded once. The chain joins TRBV19 to TRBJ1-5, with TRBD1 matching 7 bases. In germline, CDR1 is LNHDA, CDR2 SQIVND (reference sequence). Trimming at V came to 5 bases and at J to 3 bases, leaving 4 bases not matched to a gene. The CDR3 is 14 residues long. CDR3 residues: CASSWDSNNQPQHF. The CDR3 nucleotides are TGTGCCAGTAGTTGGGACAGTAACAATCAGCCCCAGCATTTT. Supplemented by reference TRBV19 and TRBJ1-5, the full variable domain reads DGGITQSPKYLFRKEGQNVTLSCEQNLNHDAMYWYRQDPGQGLRLIYYSQIVNDFQKGDIAEGYSVSREKKESFPLTVTSAQKNPTAFYLCASSWDSNNQPQHFGDGTRLSIL.

Written as DNA, the CDR3 is TGTGCCAGCAGCGTAGTTACGGGCTATGGCTACACCTTC. Residues: CASSVVTGYGYTF. The chain joins TRBV9 to TRBJ1-2, with D unclear. Trimming shortened V by 0 bases and J by 4 bases, and 7 bases separated the two germline ends. This CDR3 spans 13 amino acids. Germline assignment: CDR1 SGDLS and CDR2 YYNGEE. Full variable domain (remainder filled in from reference TRBV9 and TRBJ1-2): DSGVTQTPKHLITATGQRVTLRCSPRSGDLSVYWYQQSLDQGLQFLIQYYNGEERAKGNILERFSAQQFPDLHSELNLSSLELGDSALYFCASSVVTGYGYTFGSGTRLTVV.

The table lists this clone with a few counts. CDR3 bases: TGTGCCACCAGCGAGGATCTCGGGGTATCCTACGAGCAGTACTTC. This translates into CATSEDLGVSYEQYF. The chain uses TRBV15 and TRBJ2-7; tentatively, D is TRBD2 (5 bases). Germline lookup yields CDR1 LNHNV and CDR2 YYDKDF (reference sequence). V was cut by 5 bases and J by 1 base, with 15 bases left in between. The CDR3 spans 15 residues. The full variable domain, with the rest looked up from reference TRBV15 and TRBJ2-7, is DAMVIQNPRYQVTQFGKPVTLSCSQTLNHNVMYWYQQKSSQAPKLLFHYYDKDFNNEADTPDNFQSRRPNTSFCFLDIRSPGLGDTAMYLCATSEDLGVSYEQYFGPGTRLTVT.

The J gene is TRBJ2-3, the V gene TRBV6-6, with D hard to call. This CDR3 spans 15 amino acids. Trimming shortened V by 6 bases and J by 0 bases, and 13 bases separated the two germline ends. CDR1 and CDR2 (germline): MNHNY, SVGAGI (reference sequence). The CDR3 here is CASSPTGSSTDTQYF. CDR3 sequence (DNA): TGTGCCAGCAGCCCGACTGGGTCTAGCACAGATACGCAGTATTTT.

The chain joins TRBV28 to TRBJ2-1; 7 nucleotides agree with TRBD2. Per the germline V gene, CDR1 is MDHEN and CDR2 is SYDVKM. There are 16 residues in the CDR3. The J segment lost 5 bases and the V segment lost 0 bases, leaving 7 bases of the junction unmatched. CDR3 in DNA: TGTGCCAGCAGTTTATGGGGTAGGGGAGGGCACAATGAGCAGTTCTTC. This sequence encodes CASSLWGRGGHNEQFF.

This clone has just one count. The rearrangement links TRBV6-1 to TRBJ2-7; TRBD2 aligns across 16 bases. The CDR3 is made up of 19 amino acids. In germline, CDR1 is MNHNS, CDR2 SASEGT. V dropped 4 bases and J dropped 7; count of bases not matched to a gene: 16. The CDR3 here is CASSAGLAGGPRSSWEQYF. CDR3 DNA: TGTGCCAGCAGTGCGGGACTAGCGGGAGGGCCTCGCTCCTCGTGGGAGCAGTACTTC.

This clone was picked up a small number of times. The rearrangement links TRBV7-2 to TRBJ2-2, with D possibly being TRBD1 (6 bases). Trimming shortened V by 5 bases and J by 5 bases, and 15 bases separated the two germline ends. CDR1 is SGHTA and CDR2 is FQGNSA in the germline V gene. The CDR3 contains 15 residues. The CDR3 DNA is TGTGCCAGCAGCCTCGCGGACAGAGCGACCGGGGAGCTGTTTTTT. This codes for CASSLADRATGELFF. The full variable domain, its missing parts supplied by reference TRBV7-2 and TRBJ2-2, is GAGVSQSPSNKVTEKGKDVELRCDPISGHTALYWYRQSLGQGLEFLIYFQGNSAPDKSGLPSDRFSAERTGGSVSTLTIQRTQQEDSAVYLCASSLADRATGELFFGEGSRLTVL.

V usage is TRBV27 and J usage is TRBJ2-1; 9 bases agree with TRBD1. The J segment lost 2 bases and the V segment lost 6 bases, leaving 11 bases of the junction unmatched. The CDR3 is 17 residues long. Germline V lookup: CDR1 MNHEY, CDR2 SMNVEV (reference sequence). CDR3 sequence: CASSPLGGTGPYNEQFF. CDR3 bases: TGTGCCAGCAGCCCCCTTGGGGGGACAGGGCCCTACAATGAGCAGTTCTTC.

V is TRBV5-6 and J is TRBJ1-2; D gene uncertain. The V end lost 0 bases, the J end lost 6 bases, and 9 bases lay between the germline ends. Germline loops: CDR1 SGHDT, CDR2 YYEEEE. The CDR3 loop spans 13 amino acids. In DNA, the CDR3 is TGTGCCAGCAGCTTGGTCGAGAACGATGGCTACACCTTC. Its protein product is CASSLVENDGYTF.

The chain links TRBV7-8 to TRBJ1-1; D unclear. CDR3 length: 14 residues. V lost 6 bases to trimming and J lost 1 base, with 12 bases between them. Germline CDR1 and CDR2: SGHVS and FQNEAQ. The DNA of the CDR3 is TGTGCCAGCAGACGGACTTTCCCGAACACTGAAGCTTTCTTT. It translates to CASRRTFPNTEAFF.